The 9 T cell receptor beta chains presented below share a single source sample, sequenced in a study of technical replicates of blood from a handful of donors. The protocol was immunoSEQ multiplex PCR, while the TCRdb copy is restricted to in-frame clones and leaves out a portion. The repertoire holds tens of thousands of clones, with around 94% as singletons. Sequencing was performed on T cells isolated from PBMCs. The source is a human donor in good health.

The chain couples TRBV27 to TRBJ1-1; 7 bases fit TRBD1. Germline V gene lookup returns CDR1 MNHEY and CDR2 SMNVEV (reference sequence). After removal of 1 base from V and 11 bases from J, the junction contained 4 bases not matched to a gene. This CDR3 is built from 12 residues. CDR3 in DNA: TGTGCCAGCAGTTTATTAGGGGGCGCGGCTTTCTTT. It is translated as CASSLLGGAAFF.

V is TRBV11-3 and J is TRBJ1-2; maybe TRBD1 (5 bases). Trimming took 1 base from V and 4 from J, leaving 7 bases between them. The CDR3 covers 13 residues. Germline CDR1 SGHNT, CDR2 YENEEA. The CDR3 coding sequence is TGTGCCAGCAGCTTAGGACAGTTCTATGGCTACACCTTC. Protein: CASSLGQFYGYTF.

The chain couples TRBV30 to TRBJ1-3; no clear D gene. The V end lost 2 bases, the J end lost 2 bases, and 10 bases lay between the germline ends. The CDR3 runs 14 residues. Per the germline V gene, CDR1 is GTSNPN and CDR2 is SVGIG (reference sequence). The DNA for the CDR3 is TGTGCCTGGAGTCCGGGTGGAGCTGGAAACACCATATATTTT. As protein: CAWSPGGAGNTIYF.

The V gene is TRBV28, the J gene TRBJ2-7, with D possibly being TRBD1 (6 bases). CDR1 and CDR2 (germline): MDHEN, SYDVKM. Trimming stripped 8 bases from V and 7 bases from J, with 21 bases between. CDR3 length: 14 amino acids. Written as DNA, the CDR3 is TGTGCCAGCGGCATTGGGATTCTCAGGGGAGAGCAGTACTTC. It yields the protein CASGIGILRGEQYF.

The rearrangement uses TRBV6-5 and TRBJ1-1, with D possibly matching TRBD1 (5 bases). Trimming left V 6 bases short and J 4 bases short, with 12 bases between. There are 13 residues in the CDR3. Germline CDR1 is MNHEY and CDR2 is SVGAGI. The CDR3 is CASRPGGSTEAFF. CDR3 DNA sequence: TGTGCCAGCAGACCCGGGGGGAGCACTGAAGCTTTCTTT.

This clone was picked up one time. J is TRBJ1-5 and V is TRBV6-6; weak D call: TRBD1 (6 bases). The length of the CDR3 is 13 residues. Trimming took 2 bases from V and 4 from J, leaving 6 bases between them. CDR1 and CDR2 (germline): MNHNY, SVGAGI (reference sequence). Here the CDR3 reads CASSYGQNQPQHF. CDR3 nucleotide sequence: TGTGCCAGCAGTTACGGACAGAATCAGCCCCAGCATTTT.

The gene calls are TRBV28 and TRBJ2-7; perhaps TRBD2 as D (6 bases). Trimming pared 7 bases from V and 0 bases from J, leaving 19 bases between. CDR3 length equals 16 residues. CDR1 and CDR2 (germline): MDHEN, SYDVKM. CDR3 amino acids: CASTVEFSGNSYEQYF. DNA for the CDR3: TGTGCCAGCACGGTGGAATTTAGCGGTAACTCCTACGAGCAGTACTTC.

The genes are TRBV14 and TRBJ2-5; 8 bases align to TRBD2. CDR3 length equals 16 residues. Per germline, CDR1 SGHDN and CDR2 FVKESK. V trimming: 2 bases; J trimming: 5 bases; junction bases outside the gene matches: 10. For the CDR3, the DNA is TGTGCCAGCAGCCAAAACCCCCAGCGGGGGCGGGAGACCCAGTACTTC. Translation gives CASSQNPQRGRETQYF.

This clone was seen only a few times. J is TRBJ2-3 and V is TRBV28; TRBD2 matches 13 bases. Trimming took 6 bases from V and 1 from J; bases not matched to a gene: 13. From germline, CDR1 is MDHEN and CDR2 SYDVKM. This CDR3 has 19 residues. CDR3 in DNA: TGTGCCAGCAGAACCGGGGGACTAGCGGGATGGTTGGGCACAGATACGCAGTATTTT. It yields the protein CASRTGGLAGWLGTDTQYF. Full variable domain (missing parts from reference TRBV28 and TRBJ2-3): DVKVTQSSRYLVKRTGEKVFLECVQDMDHENMFWYRQDPGLGLRLIYFSYDVKMKEKGDIPEGYSVSREKKERFSLILESASTNQTSMYLCASRTGGLAGWLGTDTQYFGPGTRLTVL.